The 3 T cell receptor beta chains given below trace back to one sample, sequenced in a study of blood T cell repertoires in COVID-19. Profiling relied on immunoSEQ multiplex PCR, and the TCRdb table lists in-frame clones only, not all of them. Of 150,000 or so clones in the sample, around 81% were seen once. Input material: peripheral blood. The receptors were gathered from a man in his sixties with active or convalescent COVID-19.

This clone was recorded only once. The chain combines TRBV11-2 with TRBJ1-1, with TRBD1 matching 7 bases. The CDR3 length is 13 residues. The V gene's germline CDR1 is SGHAT and CDR2 FQNNGV. The V segment lost 5 bases and the J segment 4 bases; nucleotides outside the gene matches: 4. The CDR3 region has the DNA TGTGCCAGCAGCACGACAGGGTCCACTGAAGCTTTCTTT. It codes for CASSTTGSTEAFF.

The chain carries TRBV7-9 and TRBJ1-4; tentatively, D is TRBD1 (6 bases). The V gene lost 5 bases and the J gene lost 5 bases, with 21 bases spanning the gap. The CDR3 sequence is 17 residues long. CDR1 is SEHNR, CDR2 FQNEAQ, per germline (reference sequence). CDR3 protein: CASSVDSGAGANEKLFF. CDR3 in DNA: TGTGCCAGCAGCGTAGATTCCGGGGCAGGGGCGAATGAAAAACTGTTTTTT.

The J gene is TRBJ1-1, the V gene TRBV5-1; D unresolved. Germline V gene data show CDR1 as SGHRS and CDR2 as YFSETQ. The CDR3 is 14 residues long. Trimming shortened V by 0 bases and J by 6 bases, and 12 bases separated the two germline ends. The CDR3 region has the DNA TGCGCCAGCAGCTTGGAACGGGGAGTCGCTGAAGCTTTCTTT. Its translation is CASSLERGVAEAFF.